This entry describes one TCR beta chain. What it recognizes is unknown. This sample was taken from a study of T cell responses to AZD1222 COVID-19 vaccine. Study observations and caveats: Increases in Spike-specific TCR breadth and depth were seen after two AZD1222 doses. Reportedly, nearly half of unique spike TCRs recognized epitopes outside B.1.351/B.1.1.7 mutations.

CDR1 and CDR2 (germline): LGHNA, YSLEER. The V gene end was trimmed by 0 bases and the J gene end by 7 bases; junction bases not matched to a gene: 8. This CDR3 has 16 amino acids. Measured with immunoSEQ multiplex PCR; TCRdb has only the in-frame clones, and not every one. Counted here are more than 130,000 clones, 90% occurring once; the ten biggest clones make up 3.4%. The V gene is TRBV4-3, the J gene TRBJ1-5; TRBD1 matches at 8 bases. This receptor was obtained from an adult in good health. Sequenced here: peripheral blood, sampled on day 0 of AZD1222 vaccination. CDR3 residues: CASSQDRQGAGQPQHF. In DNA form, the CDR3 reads TGCGCCAGCAGCCAAGATCGGCAGGGGGCCGGGCAGCCCCAGCATTTT.